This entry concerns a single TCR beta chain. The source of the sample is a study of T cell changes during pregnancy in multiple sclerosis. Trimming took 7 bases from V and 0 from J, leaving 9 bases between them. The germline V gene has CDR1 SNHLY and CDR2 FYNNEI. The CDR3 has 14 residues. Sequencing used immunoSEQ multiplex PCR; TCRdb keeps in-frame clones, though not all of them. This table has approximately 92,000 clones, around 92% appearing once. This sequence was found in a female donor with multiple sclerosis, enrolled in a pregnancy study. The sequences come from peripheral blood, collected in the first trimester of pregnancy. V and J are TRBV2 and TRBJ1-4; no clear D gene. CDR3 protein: CASNEGPTNEKLFF. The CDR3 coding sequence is TGTGCCAGCAACGAGGGCCCAACTAATGAAAAACTGTTTTTT.